This T cell receptor beta chain was sequenced in a study of cytomegalovirus exposure and HLA in healthy donors. Study details: The approximately 700 first-cohort repertoires shared a platform with the approximately 120 validation repertoires, as reported in a later analysis.

The donors were part of the validation cohort of roughly 110 subjects. That cohort was separate from the first cohort, which comprised fewer than 800 subjects. Trimming removed 4 bases from V and 1 base from J; junction bases left unmatched: 9. Germline V gene sequence: CDR1 MNHNS, CDR2 SASEGT. This CDR3 has 16 amino acids. Some clones are missing from TCRdb's copy, which holds only in-frame ones; the method was immunoSEQ multiplex PCR. The data hold about 150,000 clones, with approximately 91% observed a single time. The genes are TRBV6-1 and TRBJ2-5, with 7 bases fitting TRBD1. The sample consisted of PBMCs. This receptor was taken from a man younger than 35 in good health and CMV-seronegative. DNA for the CDR3: TGTGCCAGCAGTGGGACGACAGGGCCGACCCAAGAGACCCAGTACTTC. Residues: CASSGTTGPTQETQYF.